What follows is one T cell receptor (beta chain) and its context. The target antigen is unknown. As for treatment: around 19 received Ad26.COV2.S at low or high dose, single or two shots; several received placebo; per-sample allocation not given. Repertoires come from day 63 after the first vaccine or placebo injection. The vaccine antigen was prefusion-stabilized Wuhan SARS-CoV-2 spike. The data originate from a study of Ad26.COV2.S vaccination and SARS-CoV-2 variants. Study outcomes and limitations: Analyses that measured TCR breadth and depth may have underestimated total T cell responses. There was reportedly substantial breadth in spike-specific CD8+ and CD4+ T cell responses after vaccination.

Method: immunoSEQ multiplex PCR; TCRdb's copy keeps in-frame clones and lacks some. Of around 270,000 clones in the sample, approximately 90% are singletons; the top ten hold roughly 3%. Sequencing was performed on peripheral blood, taken in a trial of Ad26.COV2.S vaccine versus placebo. The receptor comes from a person aged 18 to 65 who received the Ad26.COV2.S COVID-19 vaccine or a placebo.

The chain's CDR3 is CAWFPGTGDEKLFF. CDR3 DNA: TGTGCCTGGTTTCCCGGGACAGGGGATGAAAAACTGTTTTTT. This chain connects TRBV30 to TRBJ1-4, with TRBD1 matching 10 bases. V was clipped by 5 bases and J by 6 bases; unmatched bases: 6. The CDR3 runs 14 residues. Germline V gives CDR1 GTSNPN, CDR2 SVGIG (reference sequence).